This entry is about one T cell receptor (beta chain). The observed sequence ends 3 residues before the CDR3 terminus, with the missing tail filled in from the germline J gene. Germline V gives CDR1 DFQATT, CDR2 SNEGSKA (reference sequence). The CDR3 is 14 amino acids. Between the trimmed V and J ends, which lost 6 bases and 0 bases, there was a span of 15 bases. The data stem from a study of T cells in women clearing cervical HPV infection. TCR beta CDR3 amplified by multiplex PCR from approximately 1,200 ng genomic DNA. TCRdb keeps only in-frame clones here, not all; method: immunoSEQ multiplex PCR. The record lists tens of thousands of clones, of which the ten most abundant hold under 20%.

This TCR was sampled from a woman aged 18 to 75 with a cervical HPV16 infection that either progressed to CIN3+ or cleared (not recorded which). The chain is built from TRBV20-1 and TRBJ2-7; possible D gene TRBD2, 7 bases. Source material: blood buffy coat. CDR3 residues: CSAEEGGHSYEQYF. The sequenced part of the CDR3 DNA is TGCAGTGCCGAGGAGGGGGGGCACTCCTACGAG.